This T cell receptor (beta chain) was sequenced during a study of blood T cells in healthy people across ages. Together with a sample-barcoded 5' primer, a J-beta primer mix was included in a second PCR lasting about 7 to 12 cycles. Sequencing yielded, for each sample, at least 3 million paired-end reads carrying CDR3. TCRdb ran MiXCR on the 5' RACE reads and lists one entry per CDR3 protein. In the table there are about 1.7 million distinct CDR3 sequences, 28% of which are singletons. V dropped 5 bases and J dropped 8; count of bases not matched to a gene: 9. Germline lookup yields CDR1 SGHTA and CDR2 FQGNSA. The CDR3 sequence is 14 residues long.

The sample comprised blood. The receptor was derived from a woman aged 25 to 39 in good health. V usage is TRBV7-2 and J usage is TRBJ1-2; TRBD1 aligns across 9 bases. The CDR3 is CASSAGTGIQGYTF. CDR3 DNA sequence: TGTGCCAGCAGCGCGGGGACAGGGATCCAGGGCTACACCTTC.